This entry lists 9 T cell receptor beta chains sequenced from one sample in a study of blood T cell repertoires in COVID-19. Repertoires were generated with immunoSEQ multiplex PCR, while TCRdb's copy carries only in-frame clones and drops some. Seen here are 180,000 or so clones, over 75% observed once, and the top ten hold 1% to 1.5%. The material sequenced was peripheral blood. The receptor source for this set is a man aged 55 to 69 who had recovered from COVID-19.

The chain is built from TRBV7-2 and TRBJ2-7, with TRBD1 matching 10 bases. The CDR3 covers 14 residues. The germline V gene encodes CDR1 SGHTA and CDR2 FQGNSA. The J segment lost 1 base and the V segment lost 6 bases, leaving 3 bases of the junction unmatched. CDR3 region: CASRRTGGSYEQYF. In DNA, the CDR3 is TGTGCCAGCAGAAGGACAGGGGGGTCCTACGAGCAGTACTTC.

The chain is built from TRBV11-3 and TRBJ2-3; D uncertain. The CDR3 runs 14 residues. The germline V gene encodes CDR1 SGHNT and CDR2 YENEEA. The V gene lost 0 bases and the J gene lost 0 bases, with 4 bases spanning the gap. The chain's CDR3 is CASSLDPSTDTQYF. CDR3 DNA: TGTGCCAGCAGCTTAGACCCAAGCACAGATACGCAGTATTTT.

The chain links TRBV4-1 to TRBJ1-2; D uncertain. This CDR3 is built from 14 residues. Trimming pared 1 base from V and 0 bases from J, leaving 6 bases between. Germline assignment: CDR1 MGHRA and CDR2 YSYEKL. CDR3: CASSQGEANYGYTF. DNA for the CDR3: TGCGCCAGCAGCCAAGGGGAGGCTAACTATGGCTACACCTTC.

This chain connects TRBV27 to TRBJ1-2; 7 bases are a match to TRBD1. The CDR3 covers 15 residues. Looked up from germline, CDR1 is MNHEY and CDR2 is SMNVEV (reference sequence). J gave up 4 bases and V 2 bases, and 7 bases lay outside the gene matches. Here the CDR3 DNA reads TGTGCCAGCAGTTTAAGGCGACAGGGATTCTATGGCTACACCTTC. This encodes CASSLRRQGFYGYTF.

The CDR3 DNA follows: TGTGCCAGCAGTTACATAGACAACTACACCGGGGAGCTGTTTTTT. It codes for CASSYIDNYTGELFF. The rearrangement links TRBV6-6 to TRBJ2-2; D remains unclear. CDR3 length: 15 residues. Germline CDR1 and CDR2: MNHNY and SVGAGI (reference sequence). Trimming removed 2 bases from V and 3 bases from J, with 10 bases in between.

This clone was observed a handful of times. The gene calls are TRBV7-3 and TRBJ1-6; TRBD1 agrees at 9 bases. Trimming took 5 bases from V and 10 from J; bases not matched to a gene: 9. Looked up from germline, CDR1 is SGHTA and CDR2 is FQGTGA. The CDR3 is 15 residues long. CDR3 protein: CASSPRTGEGSPLHF. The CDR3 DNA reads TGTGCCAGCAGCCCCCGGACAGGGGAGGGATCACCCCTCCACTTT.

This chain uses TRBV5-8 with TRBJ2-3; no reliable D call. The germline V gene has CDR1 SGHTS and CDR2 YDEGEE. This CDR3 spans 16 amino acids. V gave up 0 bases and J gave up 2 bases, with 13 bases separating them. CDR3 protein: CASSLVITDNTDTQYF. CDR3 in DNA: TGTGCCAGCAGCTTGGTTATTACAGACAACACAGATACGCAGTATTTT.

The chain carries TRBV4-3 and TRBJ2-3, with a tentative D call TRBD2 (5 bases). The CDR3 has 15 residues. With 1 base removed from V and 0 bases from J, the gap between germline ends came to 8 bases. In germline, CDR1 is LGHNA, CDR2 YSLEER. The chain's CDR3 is CASSQGPGSTDTQYF. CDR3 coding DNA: TGCGCCAGCAGCCAAGGTCCGGGGAGCACAGATACGCAGTATTTT.

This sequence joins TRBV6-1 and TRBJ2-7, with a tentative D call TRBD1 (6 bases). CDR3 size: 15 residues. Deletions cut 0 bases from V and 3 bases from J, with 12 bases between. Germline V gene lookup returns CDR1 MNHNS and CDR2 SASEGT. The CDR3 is CASSEAPGAIYEQYF. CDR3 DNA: TGTGCCAGCAGTGAAGCGCCAGGGGCCATCTACGAGCAGTACTTC.